This T cell receptor (beta chain) appears in the sequencing data of a study of blood T cell repertoires in COVID-19. Libraries were prepared by immunoSEQ multiplex PCR; TCRdb keeps only in-frame clonotypes and omits some of them. The top ten hold around 2.6% of the sample, which has about 180,000 clones, 87% seen once. V was cut by 8 bases and J by 0 bases, with 11 bases left in between. The CDR3 is made up of 14 amino acids. Germline V gene sequence: CDR1 ENHRY, CDR2 SYGVKD. The chain couples TRBV10-3 to TRBJ1-3, with D unresolved. Source material: peripheral blood. The receptor was isolated from a man aged 35 to 55 with active or convalescent COVID-19. The CDR3 bases are TGTGCCATCCGCCCCGGGAGCTCTGGAAACACCATATATTTT. Translating it yields CAIRPGSSGNTIYF.